This TCR beta chain was observed in a study of cytomegalovirus exposure and HLA in healthy donors. Study-level points and caveats: Analysis was performed later, and it showed HLA-associated TCR beta chains to be more clonally expanded than equally common others. In an earlier analysis, in some 500 donors, most V segments appeared productive either ~87% or ~30% of the time. The authors later found most CMV-associated TCR beta chains appeared HLA-restricted.

PCR employed 60 Vbeta and 13 Jbeta primers. Generated by immunoSEQ multiplex PCR, the TCRdb table keeps only in-frame clones and is missing some. The sample holds under 150,000 clones, approximately 67% seen once. This clone came up a few times. Its matching antigen is unknown. Donors consisted of healthy bone marrow donors. This CDR3 has 15 amino acids. Trimming shortened V by 3 bases and J by 2 bases, and 11 bases separated the two germline ends. Germline V gene lookup returns CDR1 SGHAT and CDR2 FQNNGV. The chain joins TRBV11-2 to TRBJ1-5; the D gene is possibly TRBD1 (5 bases). The specimen was PBMCs. The sequence was collected from a man in his late teens or twenties in good health and CMV-seropositive. The CDR3 reads CASSLLGGGNQPQHF. DNA of the CDR3: TGTGCCAGCAGCTTGTTGGGGGGAGGCAATCAGCCCCAGCATTTT.